What follows is one TCR beta chain and its context. What it recognizes is unknown. The junction departs from the called germline gene at one end, perhaps through a read error. Other DNA sequences in the same sample also yield this CDR3. CDR3 size: 14 residues. Per the germline V gene, CDR1 is LNHDA and CDR2 is SQIVND (reference sequence). All donors were healthy HIV-negative adults lacking recent acute infections or vaccinations. This entry belongs to a study of shared clonotypes between healthy human individuals. The study's findings and limits: Depth of sequencing was expected to influence donor clonotype sharing.

Replicate PCRs run on unsorted PBMC used roughly 320 ng DNA, which was approximately 30,000 T cell genomes. Some clones are missing from TCRdb's copy, which holds only in-frame ones; the method was immunoSEQ multiplex PCR. The sample includes 470,000 or so clones, 70% to 80% of them seen just once. This chain joins TRBV19 and TRBJ2-2; tentatively, D is TRBD2 (6 bases). The receptor comes from a woman in her 40s in good health. Some clones in this sample may be carry-over from other donors' samples. Sample: PBMCs. CDR3 protein: CASRRRENTGELFF. The CDR3 DNA reads as TGTGCCAGCCGGAGGAGGGAGAACACTGGGGAGCTGTTTTTT.